These 7 T cell receptor beta chains originate from one sample sequenced in a study of T cells after yellow fever vaccination. MiXCR, run by TCRdb on the 5' RACE reads, gives a single entry per CDR3 protein. Altogether roughly 250,000 distinct CDR3 sequences are present, 10% to 15% being singletons, with the ten largest covering roughly 0.5%. The material was CD4+ T cells sorted from PBMCs, obtained 45 days after the yellow fever booster vaccination. The receptors originated from a man younger than 40 who received the YFV17D yellow fever vaccine.

V usage is TRBV20-1 and J usage is TRBJ2-3, with D unclear. Trimming left V 0 bases short and J 4 bases short, with 5 bases between. CDR1 and CDR2 (germline): DFQATT, SNEGSKA (reference sequence). The CDR3 covers 12 residues. CDR3 protein: CSARDKPDTQYF. CDR3 coding DNA: TGCAGTGCTAGAGACAAGCCAGATACGCAGTATTTT.

This clonotype was recorded at least ten times. The chain combines TRBV7-2 with TRBJ2-4; TRBD1 matches 10 bases. V trimming: 5 bases; J trimming: 2 bases; junction bases outside the gene matches: 9. Per the germline V gene, CDR1 is SGHTA and CDR2 is FQGNSA. The CDR3 sequence is 17 residues long. The CDR3 DNA reads TGTGCCAGCAGCCCAAGACAGGGGGCTTCTACCAAAAACATTCAGTACTTC. Translation gives CASSPRQGASTKNIQYF.

This clonotype has a handful of counts. V gene TRBV10-3 combines with J gene TRBJ2-7, with a tentative D call TRBD1 (7 bases). Germline CDR1 is ENHRY and CDR2 is SYGVKD. The CDR3 has 14 residues. The V end lost 4 bases, the J end lost 7 bases, and 17 bases lay between the germline ends. For the CDR3, the DNA is TGTGCCATCAGTGCCGGAGGGGGCCGACGAGAGCAGTACTTC. Translated, it gives CAISAGGGRREQYF.

V usage is TRBV5-6 and J usage is TRBJ2-3; 8 positions agree with TRBD2. V lost 5 bases, J lost 6 bases, and 8 bases stayed unmatched. The CDR3 loop spans 14 amino acids. Germline-derived CDR1 and CDR2 are SGHDT and YYEEEE. The CDR3 coding sequence is TGTGCCAGCAGGCCGGGACTAGATAGGGATACGCAGTATTTT. Translating it yields CASRPGLDRDTQYF.

This chain connects TRBV5-1 to TRBJ2-1; 9 bases map to TRBD1. In germline, CDR1 is SGHRS, CDR2 YFSETQ. This CDR3 region has 15 residues. V trimming: 2 bases; J trimming: 6 bases; junction bases outside the gene matches: 6. CDR3 sequence (DNA): TGCGCCAGCAGCTTTGGGACAGGGACTCTCAATGAGCAGTTCTTC. Translation: CASSFGTGTLNEQFF. Filled out from reference TRBV5-1 and TRBJ2-1, the complete variable domain reads KAGVTQTPRYLIKTRGQQVTLSCSPISGHRSVSWYQQTPGQGLQFLFEYFSETQRNKGNFPGRFSGRQFSNSRSEMNVSTLELGDSALYLCASSFGTGTLNEQFFGPGTRLTVL.

There are a few counts of this clonotype. This sequence joins TRBV12-3 or TRBV12-4 and TRBJ2-7, with 8 bases lining up with TRBD1. Trimming at V came to 2 bases and at J to 1 base, leaving 4 bases not matched to a gene. The CDR3 spans 15 residues. CDR3 amino acids: CASSLWGQESYEQYF. For the CDR3, the DNA is TGTGCCAGCAGTTTATGGGGACAGGAGTCCTACGAGCAGTACTTC.

This chain links TRBV5-1 with TRBJ2-3, with 7 bases that match TRBD1. The CDR3 is 15 residues long. J was trimmed by 3 bases and V by 4 bases; bases with no gene match: 8. Germline CDR1 is SGHRS and CDR2 is YFSETQ. The CDR3: CASSRQGVATDTQYF. Here the CDR3 DNA reads TGCGCCAGCAGCCGACAGGGAGTGGCGACAGATACGCAGTATTTT.